A single sample is the source of the 13 T cell receptor beta chains below, sequenced in a study of T cell changes during pregnancy in multiple sclerosis. Using immunoSEQ multiplex PCR, the repertoire was profiled, and TCRdb retains in-frame clones only, with some absent. This sample carries tens of thousands of clones, around 90% of them seen once, and the ten largest clones take more than 0.65%. The sequences come from CD4+ T cells from peripheral blood mononuclear cells, collected in the third trimester of pregnancy. These receptors originate from a female donor in good health, enrolled as a control in a pregnancy study.

This rearrangement joins TRBV18 to TRBJ2-7; D is unclear. The CDR3 has 12 amino acids. Trimming left V 5 bases short and J 0 bases short, with 5 bases between. Germline CDR1 KGHSH, CDR2 LQKENI. As DNA, the CDR3 is TGTGCCAGCTCATCTAGCTCCTACGAGCAGTACTTC. It is translated as CASSSSSYEQYF.

V gene TRBV12-5 combines with J gene TRBJ2-2, with D hard to call. Germline values: CDR1 LGHNT, CDR2 FRNRAP. Trimming stripped 6 bases from V and 1 base from J, with 6 bases between. The CDR3 extends over 13 amino acids. In DNA, the CDR3 is TGTGCTAGTGGAACGGGGAACACCGGGGAGCTGTTTTTT. Its translation is CASGTGNTGELFF. The full variable domain, completed using reference TRBV12-5 and TRBJ2-2, is DARVTQTPRHKVTEMGQEVTMRCQPILGHNTVFWYRQTMMQGLELLAYFRNRAPLDDSGMPKDRFSAEMPDATLATLKIQPSEPRDSAVYFCASGTGNTGELFFGEGSRLTVL.

The chain recombines TRBV7-2 with TRBJ1-2, with 8 bases that match TRBD1. The V gene end was trimmed by 5 bases and the J gene end by 6 bases; junction bases not matched to a gene: 8. The CDR3 contains 14 residues. Germline V gene sequence: CDR1 SGHTA, CDR2 FQGNSA. The CDR3 nucleotides read TGTGCCAGCAGCATACCCGACAGGGGCCATGGCTACACCTTC. Residues: CASSIPDRGHGYTF. The complete variable domain, with remaining parts taken from reference TRBV7-2 and TRBJ1-2, reads GAGVSQSPSNKVTEKGKDVELRCDPISGHTALYWYRQSLGQGLEFLIYFQGNSAPDKSGLPSDRFSAERTGGSVSTLTIQRTQQEDSAVYLCASSIPDRGHGYTFGSGTRLTVV.

The rearrangement joins TRBV9 to TRBJ1-5, with 7 positions matching TRBD1. The V gene's germline CDR1 is SGDLS and CDR2 YYNGEE. V shed 0 bases, J shed 4 bases, and the junction held 4 bases outside the gene matches. There are 15 residues in the CDR3. The chain's CDR3 is CASSVEGGQNQPQHF. CDR3 DNA sequence: TGTGCCAGCAGCGTAGAAGGGGGACAGAATCAGCCCCAGCATTTT.

This chain uses TRBV29-1 with TRBJ1-1; D uncertain. CDR1 is SQVTM and CDR2 is ANQGSEA in the germline V gene. Trimming left V 0 bases short and J 7 bases short, with 9 bases between. This CDR3 has 12 amino acids. This CDR3 reads CSVEEVGIEAFF. The CDR3 coding sequence is TGCAGCGTTGAAGAGGTGGGCATTGAAGCTTTCTTT.

This chain uses TRBV4-3 with TRBJ2-2; D is possibly TRBD2 (7 bases). The V end was cut by 3 bases, the J end by 5 bases, with 16 bases between. Germline CDR1 LGHNA, CDR2 YSLEER. The CDR3 sequence is 16 residues long. CDR3 DNA sequence: TGCGCCAGCAGCCAGTTGGGGGCTAGCGGAACCGGGGAGCTGTTTTTT. This sequence encodes CASSQLGASGTGELFF.

This chain links TRBV5-1 with TRBJ2-7; 12 bases line up with TRBD2. Germline loops: CDR1 SGHRS, CDR2 YFSETQ. This CDR3 spans 16 amino acids. Unmatched junction bases numbered 8, after V lost 0 bases and J lost 7 bases. The CDR3 nucleotides read TGCGCCAGCAGCTTGGGGGCTAGCGGGAGGGCCGGGGAGCAGTACTTC. It specifies CASSLGASGRAGEQYF.

The chain couples TRBV18 to TRBJ1-2, with TRBD1 matching 9 bases. The germline gives CDR1 KGHSH, CDR2 LQKENI. This CDR3 is 15 amino acids long. V was clipped by 3 bases and J by 4 bases; unmatched bases: 6. The CDR3 reads CASSPSGQGAYGYTF. The CDR3, as DNA: TGTGCCAGCTCACCCTCGGGACAGGGTGCCTATGGCTACACCTTC.

This rearrangement joins TRBV7-2 to TRBJ2-1, with 9 bases aligning to TRBD2. From germline, CDR1 is SGHTA and CDR2 FQGNSA. The CDR3 contains 15 residues. J lost 1 base, V lost 5 bases, and 3 bases had no gene match. The CDR3 reads CASSMSGGSYNEQFF. DNA for the CDR3: TGTGCCAGCAGCATGAGCGGGGGGTCCTACAATGAGCAGTTCTTC.

The chain uses TRBV6-5 and TRBJ2-3, with 13 bases that match TRBD2. CDR1 is MNHEY and CDR2 is SVGAGI in the germline V gene. V lost 6 bases to trimming and J lost 4 bases; unmatched junction nucleotides: 4. The CDR3 is made up of 15 amino acids. The DNA of the CDR3 is TGTGCCAGCAGCCGACTAGCGGGAGGCCCAGATACGCAGTATTTT. Translating gives CASSRLAGGPDTQYF.

The V and J genes are TRBV9 and TRBJ2-7; tentatively, D is TRBD1 (6 bases). The CDR3 has 18 amino acids. V shed 0 bases and J shed 0 bases, with 19 bases lying between them. Germline lookup yields CDR1 SGDLS and CDR2 YYNGEE. The CDR3 DNA reads as TGTGCCAGCAGCGTAGAGGGGGTGGGGGCAGGGAACTCCTACGAGCAGTACTTC. Translated: CASSVEGVGAGNSYEQYF.

The chain uses TRBV6-6 and TRBJ2-1, with 14 bases that match TRBD2. CDR3 size: 16 residues. The J segment lost 8 bases and the V segment lost 2 bases, leaving 5 bases of the junction unmatched. The germline CDR1 and CDR2 sequences are MNHNY and SVGAGI (reference sequence). The CDR3 coding sequence is TGTGCCAGCAGTTACCGACTAGCGGGAGGGCCCCATGAGCAGTTCTTC. This gives the protein CASSYRLAGGPHEQFF.

This sequence joins TRBV5-1 and TRBJ2-1; D may be TRBD2 (6 bases). CDR1 is SGHRS, CDR2 YFSETQ, per germline. The CDR3 totals 13 residues. V was pared by 0 bases and J by 10 bases, with 11 bases between. CDR3 loop: CASSLELRGEQFF. The CDR3 region has the DNA TGCGCCAGCAGCTTGGAGTTGCGGGGAGAGCAGTTCTTC.